This T cell receptor (beta chain) was sequenced in a study of graft-versus-host responses after intestinal transplantation. Overall study: Transplants were multivisceral, liver-intestinal, or isolated intestinal. Anti-thymocyte globulin induction was given to all recipients, followed by tacrolimus and steroids for around three years.

Study-wide results and limits: Across patients carrying graft-donor T cell macrochimerism, allografts held high graft-versus-host to host-versus-graft clonal ratios. Analysis identified GvH clones in recipient marrow, with some appearing first in ileum or blood.

Assay used: immunoSEQ multiplex PCR; TCRdb lists only in-frame clones, some missing. The top ten hold roughly a sixth of the sample, which has under 100,000 clones, around 90% seen once. Unmatched junction bases numbered 8, after V lost 4 bases and J lost 6 bases. CDR1 and CDR2 from the germline V gene are SGHRS and YFSETQ. The CDR3 consists of 14 residues. Concerning this clone: The antigen remains undetermined.

The chain links TRBV5-1 to TRBJ1-1; 8 bases are a match to TRBD1. The specimen was PBMCs, collected about 450 days after intestinal transplant. This TCR derives from a human patient who received an intestinal transplant, so some T cells may come from the graft donor. As DNA, the CDR3 is TGCGCCAGCAGCAAGGACAGGGCTATTCCTGAAGCTTTCTTT. Translated: CASSKDRAIPEAFF.